This record concerns one T cell receptor (beta chain) sequence. Sequencing was performed with immunoSEQ multiplex PCR; in TCRdb, only in-frame clones are kept and a portion is missing. The table has some 270,000 clones, roughly 80% seen once; the top ten hold about a sixth. The CDR3 has 17 amino acids. V lost 0 bases and J 0 bases, leaving 13 bases between the germline ends. The germline CDR1 and CDR2 sequences are SGHNT and YYREEE (reference sequence). This entry is derived from a study of blood T cell repertoires in COVID-19. Study as a whole: Specimens from acute and convalescent COVID-19 originated in the United States, Italy and Spain.

The sequence was collected from an older person with COVID-19, enrolled during active disease. Material: peripheral blood. This chain uses TRBV5-4 with TRBJ1-3; D is possibly TRBD1 (5 bases). CDR3: CASSLALGGNSGNTIYF. CDR3 sequence (DNA): TGTGCCAGCAGCTTGGCACTTGGGGGGAACTCTGGAAACACCATATATTTT.